The 5 T cell receptor beta chains reported below all come from one sample, sequenced in a study of OX40 agonist ivuxolimab in advanced cancers. TCRdb's table, derived via immunoSEQ multiplex PCR, lists solely in-frame clones and lacks some. This table holds some 78,000 clones, roughly nine tenths found once. Source: CD4+ or CD8+ T cells sorted from blood, taken in a trial of the OX40 agonist ivuxolimab. These receptors all stem from an adult with an advanced solid tumor such as melanoma, head and neck, liver or kidney cancer.

V usage is TRBV6-6 and J usage is TRBJ2-3, with 7 bases lining up with TRBD2. The CDR3 has 13 residues. CDR1 MNHNY and CDR2 SVGAGI come from the germline V gene (reference sequence). The V segment lost 4 bases and the J segment 4 bases; nucleotides outside the gene matches: 2. CDR3 in amino acids: CASSWGGADTQYF. Written as DNA, the CDR3 is TGTGCCAGCAGTTGGGGGGGAGCAGATACGCAGTATTTT.

The CDR3 region has the DNA TGTGCCAGTAGTATAGGATCGAACACTGAAGCTTTCTTT. Its translation is CASSIGSNTEAFF. V is TRBV19 and J is TRBJ1-1; D call uncertain. The germline CDR1 and CDR2 sequences are LNHDA and SQIVND (reference sequence). Trimming stripped 1 base from V and 1 base from J, with 4 bases between. The CDR3 runs to 13 residues.

The V call is TRBV7-3, the J call TRBJ1-1; tentatively, D is TRBD1 (5 bases). From germline, CDR1 is SGHTA and CDR2 FQGTGA. This CDR3 region has 13 residues. The V end was cut by 5 bases, the J end by 5 bases, with 12 bases between. The CDR3 here is CASSTQKGTEAFF. The CDR3 DNA is TGTGCCAGCAGCACCCAGAAGGGGACTGAAGCTTTCTTT.

This chain joins TRBV18 and TRBJ2-5; D not resolved. V dropped 4 bases and J dropped 2 bases, with 5 bases sitting between them. This CDR3 comprises 12 residues. Germline V gene sequence: CDR1 KGHSH, CDR2 LQKENI. The CDR3 DNA is TGTGCCAGCTCACAATTACAAGAGACCCAGTACTTC. Translation gives CASSQLQETQYF.

This chain links TRBV7-6 with TRBJ2-3, with D tentatively TRBD2 (5 bases). CDR1 and CDR2 from the germline V gene are SGHVS and FNYEAQ. Trimming cost V 1 base and J 2 bases, with 16 bases left between them. The CDR3 extends over 17 amino acids. CDR3 loop: CASSLGFPGLLTDTQYF. CDR3 coding DNA: TGTGCCAGCAGCTTAGGGTTCCCCGGACTGCTCACAGATACGCAGTATTTT.